Below, one T cell receptor beta chain is given with its context. The ends lost 2 bases at V and 4 bases at J; junction bases unmatched: 6. The germline gives CDR1 SGHAT, CDR2 FQNNGV. CDR3 length: 15 residues. The study ran its PCR with 60 Vbeta and 13 Jbeta primers. Data came from immunoSEQ multiplex PCR; TCRdb stores just in-frame clones and leaves some out. The sample totals 130,000 to 150,000 clones; its top ten clones hold 0.9% to 1%. The record originates from a study of cytomegalovirus exposure and HLA in healthy donors. Source material: PBMCs. The receptor was derived from a male donor in good health and CMV-seronegative. The chain has TRBV11-2 and TRBJ2-7; 9 bases fit TRBD2. CDR3 sequence (DNA): TGTGCCAGCAGCTTAAGGCTAGCGGGAAGGTACGAGCAGTACTTC. Its translation is CASSLRLAGRYEQYF. Complete variable domain (other parts from reference TRBV11-2 and TRBJ2-7): EAGVAQSPRYKIIEKRQSVAFWCNPISGHATLYWYQQILGQGPKLLIQFQNNGVVDDSQLPKDRFSAERLKGVDSTLKIQPAKLEDSAVYLCASSLRLAGRYEQYFGPGTRLTVT.